Listed below are T cell receptor beta chains from one sample, sequenced in a study of cytomegalovirus exposure and HLA in healthy donors. TCRdb keeps only in-frame clones here, not all; method: immunoSEQ multiplex PCR. The ten top clones account for 0.75% to 1%, within a sample of about 210,000 clones. The sample was PBMCs. These receptors were collected from a woman in her 30s in good health and CMV-seropositive. Both conserved end residues are part of each CDR3. The D gene is left open where the match is weak.

D gene: TRBD2; V gene: TRBV7-2; J gene: TRBJ2-3; CDR3 DNA: TGTGCCAGCAGCTCAGGGACTAGCGGGGCGGATACGCAGTATTTT; CDR3 protein: CASSSGTSGADTQYF
D gene: NA; V gene: TRBV14; J gene: TRBJ2-7; CDR3 DNA: TGTGCCAGCAGCCAATCCCTTCGGGGTCCCTACGAGCAGTACTTC; CDR3 protein: CASSQSLRGPYEQYF
D gene: NA; V gene: TRBV21-1; J gene: TRBJ1-5; CDR3 DNA: TGTGCCAGCAGCAAGCCCCGGCCGGGACAGGGGACCGGCGGTCAGCCCCAGCATTTT; CDR3 protein: CASSKPRPGQGTGGQPQHF
D gene: NA; V gene: TRBV11-2; J gene: TRBJ2-3; CDR3 DNA: TGTGCCAGCAGCTTGACTGCTAGCACAGATACGCAGTATTTT; CDR3 protein: CASSLTASTDTQYF
D gene: TRBD1; V gene: TRBV4-1; J gene: TRBJ1-4; CDR3 DNA: TGCGCCAGCAGCCAAGATCTTACCGGGACAGGGGGGGAAAAACTGTTTTTT; CDR3 protein: CASSQDLTGTGGEKLFF
D gene: NA; V gene: TRBV6-5; J gene: TRBJ1-6; CDR3 DNA: TGTGCCAGCAGTTACTGGGTCAGGGGAGATTCACCCCTCCACTTT; CDR3 protein: CASSYWVRGDSPLHF
D gene: TRBD1; V gene: TRBV18; J gene: TRBJ2-7; CDR3 DNA: TGTGCCAGCTCACCAAGGCAGGGGGAAGAGCAGTACTTC; CDR3 protein: CASSPRQGEEQYF
D gene: NA; V gene: TRBV18; J gene: TRBJ2-3; CDR3 DNA: TGTGCCAGCTCACCAGGAGGGGCCACAGATACGCAGTATTTT; CDR3 protein: CASSPGGATDTQYF
D gene: NA; V gene: TRBV19; J gene: TRBJ1-5; CDR3 DNA: TGTGCCAGTACCCCAACCCACAGAGCATTAAGCAATCAGCCCCAGCATTTT; CDR3 protein: CASTPTHRALSNQPQHF
D gene: TRBD1; V gene: TRBV18; J gene: TRBJ2-7; CDR3 DNA: TGTGCCAGCTCATCACAGGGGGCGGGTGAGCAGTACTTC; CDR3 protein: CASSSQGAGEQYF
D gene: TRBD2; V gene: TRBV14; J gene: TRBJ2-3; CDR3 DNA: TGTGCCAGCAGCCAAGTCGATAGCGGGACAGATACGCAGTATTTT; CDR3 protein: CASSQVDSGTDTQYF
D gene: NA; V gene: TRBV25-1; J gene: TRBJ1-2; CDR3 DNA: TGTGCCAGCAGTGAAAAACCTGTAGACATCACCTTC; CDR3 protein: CASSEKPVDITF
D gene: NA; V gene: TRBV6-5; J gene: TRBJ2-5; CDR3 DNA: TGTGCCAGCAGTTACTCAAATCAGTTAAGGGAGGAGACCCAGTACTTC; CDR3 protein: CASSYSNQLREETQYF
D gene: NA; V gene: TRBV19; J gene: TRBJ2-7; CDR3 DNA: TGTGCCAGTAGTGGAGGGAGAGCAAACTACGAGCAGTACTTC; CDR3 protein: CASSGGRANYEQYF
D gene: NA; V gene: TRBV11-2; J gene: TRBJ1-1; CDR3 DNA: TGTGCCAGCAGCTCAACGCAGGGTCTGGCCATCAACACTGAAGCTTTCTTT; CDR3 protein: CASSSTQGLAINTEAFF
D gene: NA; V gene: TRBV6-5; J gene: TRBJ2-5; CDR3 DNA: TGTGCCAGCAGTTACAGCGGTGGAGAGACCCAGTACTTC; CDR3 protein: CASSYSGGETQYF
D gene: NA; V gene: TRBV5-1; J gene: TRBJ2-3; CDR3 DNA: TGCGCCAGCAGCTTGATTTTAGGCACAGATACGCAGTATTTT; CDR3 protein: CASSLILGTDTQYF
D gene: TRBD2; V gene: TRBV19; J gene: TRBJ2-1; CDR3 DNA: TGTGCCAGTGCAGGGACACCGGGACTAGCGGGGCCCTACAATGAGCAGTTCTTC; CDR3 protein: CASAGTPGLAGPYNEQFF
D gene: TRBD2; V gene: TRBV6-6; J gene: TRBJ2-7; CDR3 DNA: TGTGCCAGCAGTTACTCGGGCGGGAGGACGTACGAGCAGTACTTC; CDR3 protein: CASSYSGGRTYEQYF
D gene: NA; V gene: TRBV19; J gene: TRBJ1-5; CDR3 DNA: TGTGCCAGTAGTATGGGGGGGTGGCCCCAGCATTTT; CDR3 protein: CASSMGGWPQHF
D gene: NA; V gene: TRBV18; J gene: TRBJ2-3; CDR3 DNA: TGTGCCAGCTCACCTCTCGGTAGCACAGATACGCAGTATTTT; CDR3 protein: CASSPLGSTDTQYF
D gene: TRBD1; V gene: TRBV10-1; J gene: TRBJ2-3; CDR3 DNA: TGCGCCAGCAGCAATACAGGGGCAGATACGCAGTATTTT; CDR3 protein: CASSNTGADTQYF
D gene: TRBD2; V gene: TRBV6-5; J gene: TRBJ2-3; CDR3 DNA: TGTGCCAGCAGTTACTACGGGACTAGGGTAGGAGATACGCAGTATTTT; CDR3 protein: CASSYYGTRVGDTQYF
D gene: NA; V gene: TRBV7-6; J gene: TRBJ2-3; CDR3 DNA: TGTGCCAGCAGCCTCGGGCAGGGATACACAGATACGCAGTATTTT; CDR3 protein: CASSLGQGYTDTQYF
D gene: TRBD2; V gene: TRBV7-2; J gene: TRBJ2-7; CDR3 DNA: TGTGCCAGCAGCTTAGGGCTAGCGGGGATCTACGAGCAGTACTTC; CDR3 protein: CASSLGLAGIYEQYF
D gene: NA; V gene: TRBV5-6; J gene: TRBJ1-2; CDR3 DNA: TGTGCCAGCAGCTGGGCCGATGGCTACACCTTC; CDR3 protein: CASSWADGYTF
D gene: NA; V gene: TRBV5-1; J gene: TRBJ1-2; CDR3 DNA: TGCGCCAGCGCTTTATCGGTGAACTATGGCTACACCTTC; CDR3 protein: CASALSVNYGYTF